This T cell receptor beta chain was recorded in a study of CXCR3-negative and CXCR3-positive naive CD8 T cells. All TRB cDNA libraries came from 5' RACE performed with UMI labels. TCRdb reprocessed the 5' RACE reads, with one entry per CDR3 protein and no DNA. The sample has over 35,000 distinct CDR3 sequences, and its top ten clones hold approximately 2.3%. The CDR3 contains 14 residues. CDR1 DFQATT and CDR2 SNEGSKA come from the germline V gene (reference sequence). This chain joins TRBV20-1 and TRBJ1-5; the TRBD1 assignment by TCRdb is unverifiable without DNA. Source material: naive CXCR3- CD8+ T cells from blood. The subset here: CD45RO-CCR7+CD27+CD95- naive CD8+ T cells lacking CXCR3 (TNR3-). The receptor's source is a human donor in good health. Some clones in this sample may be carry-over from other donors' samples. The CDR3 protein is CSARDGTGQGAQHF.